These 28 T cell receptor beta chains share one sample of origin, sequenced in a study of T cell changes during pregnancy in multiple sclerosis. The table came from immunoSEQ multiplex PCR; TCRdb's copy has only in-frame clones and leaves some out. The sample lists roughly 60,000 clones, 90% occurring once. Sequencing used peripheral blood, obtained in the second trimester of pregnancy. The source is a female donor in good health, enrolled as a control in a pregnancy study.

The chain recombines TRBV19 with TRBJ1-1; no clear D. Per germline, CDR1 LNHDA and CDR2 SQIVND (reference sequence). CDR3 length: 14 residues. V shed 3 bases and J shed 1 base, with 9 bases lying between them. CDR3 nucleotides: TGTGCCAGTAGTATGGTACCAGGGAACACTGAAGCTTTCTTT. It encodes CASSMVPGNTEAFF.

This clone was picked up a small number of times. This chain joins TRBV6-1 and TRBJ2-5, with D possibly being TRBD1 (6 bases). CDR3 length: 16 residues. Trimming shortened V by 3 bases and J by 5 bases, and 19 bases separated the two germline ends. Germline lookup yields CDR1 MNHNS and CDR2 SASEGT. The CDR3 loop is CASSDQQGSGAETQYF. CDR3 nucleotides: TGTGCCAGCAGTGATCAGCAGGGGTCAGGCGCGGAGACCCAGTACTTC.

Here the CDR3 reads CSVNLKTTDTQYF. CDR3 sequence (DNA): TGCAGCGTGAACCTAAAAACCACAGATACGCAGTATTTT. The V call is TRBV29-1, the J call TRBJ2-3; no firm D call. There are 13 residues in the CDR3. Germline V lookup: CDR1 SQVTM, CDR2 ANQGSEA. V was shortened by 6 bases and J by 2 bases, with 12 bases between the two germline ends.

The J gene is TRBJ2-7, the V gene TRBV7-2, with TRBD1 matching 10 bases. The CDR3 runs 14 residues. V trimming: 6 bases; J trimming: 1 base; junction bases outside the gene matches: 3. Germline V CDR1 and CDR2: SGHTA, FQGNSA. CDR3 amino acids: CASSPDRGSYEQYF. CDR3 DNA sequence: TGTGCCAGCAGTCCGGACAGGGGGTCCTACGAGCAGTACTTC.

As to this clone: One junction end disagrees with the germline gene, perhaps due to a read error. The chain employs TRBV18 and TRBJ2-7; 8 bases map to TRBD1. Germline V gene data show CDR1 as KGHSH and CDR2 as LQKENI. CDR3 length equals 14 residues. CDR3 nucleotides: TGTGCCAGCTCTCCACAAGGACAGGGCTACGAGCAGTACTTC. Its translation is CASSPQGQGYEQYF.

This chain connects TRBV2 to TRBJ1-1; D may be TRBD1 (6 bases). Trimming removed 0 bases at V and 0 bases at J, with 11 bases between. In germline, CDR1 is SNHLY, CDR2 FYNNEI. The CDR3 is 16 residues long. The CDR3, as DNA: TGTGCCAGCAGTGAAGCCTTCGGACAGATGAACACTGAAGCTTTCTTT. Protein sequence: CASSEAFGQMNTEAFF.

The chain links TRBV18 to TRBJ2-5, with 10 positions matching TRBD2. CDR3 size: 15 residues. V lost 2 bases, J lost 5 bases, and 5 bases stayed unmatched. Germline values: CDR1 KGHSH, CDR2 LQKENI. CDR3 protein: CASSPIAGGRETQYF. CDR3 coding DNA: TGTGCCAGCTCACCAATAGCGGGAGGTCGGGAGACCCAGTACTTC.

V and J are TRBV19 and TRBJ2-3; 7 bases match TRBD1. The germline V gene encodes CDR1 LNHDA and CDR2 SQIVND (reference sequence). After removal of 5 bases from V and 4 bases from J, the junction contained 9 bases not matched to a gene. CDR3 length equals 15 residues. Written as DNA, the CDR3 is TGTGCCAGTAGTGTCGGGCAGGGGGTCCCAGATACGCAGTATTTT. This codes for CASSVGQGVPDTQYF.

The chain links TRBV30 to TRBJ1-5, with unresolved D. The CDR3 sequence is 13 residues long. Germline V CDR1 and CDR2: GTSNPN, SVGIG (reference sequence). The ends were cut back, 5 bases at V and 4 bases at J, with 12 bases in the middle. In nucleotides, the CDR3 is TGTGCCTGGGAGGCGGCAGAAAATCAGCCCCAGCATTTT. Residues: CAWEAAENQPQHF.

This CDR3 reads CASSRANEKLFF. The CDR3 nucleotides are TGTGCCAGCAGCAGGGCGAATGAAAAACTGTTTTTT. This chain links TRBV6-5 with TRBJ1-4, with D perhaps TRBD1 (5 bases). This CDR3 contains 12 residues. CDR1 is MNHEY, CDR2 SVGAGI, per germline. Trimming removed 6 bases from V and 5 bases from J, with 7 bases in between.

This clone was seen a few times. Here the CDR3 reads CASSLSVGNTEAFF. CDR3 DNA sequence: TGTGCCAGCAGCTTAAGTGTCGGGAACACTGAAGCTTTCTTT. This chain links TRBV7-3 with TRBJ1-1; the D is unclear. Germline values: CDR1 SGHTA, CDR2 FQGTGA. The CDR3 extends over 14 amino acids. V was cut by 1 base and J by 1 base, with 7 bases left in between.

The chain is built from TRBV7-3 and TRBJ2-3; no clear D. This CDR3 region has 14 residues. V gave up 2 bases and J gave up 1 base, with 7 bases separating them. Per germline, CDR1 SGHTA and CDR2 FQGTGA. CDR3 loop: CASSLAVGTDTQYF. The CDR3 coding sequence is TGTGCCAGCAGCTTAGCGGTTGGCACAGATACGCAGTATTTT.

This clone appeared a single time. The J gene is TRBJ1-1, the V gene TRBV18, with D possibly TRBD1 on 6 matching bases. Germline-derived CDR1 and CDR2 are KGHSH and LQKENI. The CDR3 spans 13 residues. The ends were cut back, 6 bases at V and 4 bases at J, with 12 bases in the middle. DNA for the CDR3: TGTGCCAGCTCTCAAGGGGGAGTCACTGAAGCTTTCTTT. As protein: CASSQGGVTEAFF.

The chain carries TRBV5-6 and TRBJ1-6; the D is unclear. The ends were cut back, 4 bases at V and 8 bases at J, with 7 bases in the middle. CDR1 is SGHDT and CDR2 is YYEEEE in the germline V gene. This CDR3 region has 12 residues. Here the CDR3 reads CASSLRYSPLHF. For the CDR3, the DNA is TGTGCCAGCAGCCTCCGGTATTCACCCCTCCACTTT. The full variable domain, rest sourced from reference TRBV5-6 and TRBJ1-6, is DAGVTQSPTHLIKTRGQQVTLRCSPKSGHDTVSWYQQALGQGPQFIFQYYEEEERQRGNFPDRFSGHQFPNYSSELNVNALLLGDSALYLCASSLRYSPLHFGNGTRLTVT.

This chain uses TRBV5-6 with TRBJ2-1; 8 bases are a match to TRBD1. This CDR3 spans 16 amino acids. The V gene end was trimmed by 4 bases and the J gene end by 1 base; junction bases not matched to a gene: 7. Per germline, CDR1 SGHDT and CDR2 YYEEEE. CDR3 DNA: TGTGCCAGCAGCCCGACAGGGGTGAGTTCCTACAATGAGCAGTTCTTC. Its protein product is CASSPTGVSSYNEQFF.

This clone was found once. The V gene is TRBV6-5, the J gene TRBJ2-7; D ambiguous. The CDR3 has 12 residues. Germline V gene sequence: CDR1 MNHEY, CDR2 SVGAGI. Trimming removed 5 bases from V and 2 bases from J, with 7 bases in between. CDR3 sequence (DNA): TGTGCCAGCAGTAGCCCGACCTACGAGCAGTACTTC. It encodes CASSSPTYEQYF.

J is TRBJ2-6 and V is TRBV2; D is perhaps TRBD2 (6 bases). Deletions cut 3 bases from V and 4 bases from J, with 10 bases between. Germline CDR1 and CDR2: SNHLY and FYNNEI. CDR3 size: 15 residues. Here the CDR3 DNA reads TGTGCCAGCAGTGACGGGACTTCGGGGGCCAACGTCCTGACTTTC. This translates into CASSDGTSGANVLTF.

The CDR3 is CAWSAGPEGYGYTF. The CDR3 region has the DNA TGTGCCTGGAGTGCTGGCCCCGAGGGCTATGGCTACACCTTC. The rearrangement links TRBV30 to TRBJ1-2; no clear D gene. This CDR3 comprises 14 residues. V lost 1 base and J 4 bases, leaving 13 bases between the germline ends. CDR1 and CDR2 from the germline V gene are GTSNPN and SVGIG (reference sequence).

The chain uses TRBV28 and TRBJ2-7, with 8 nucleotides matching TRBD2. Trimming cost V 2 bases and J 3 bases; bases outside gene matches: 0. The germline V gene has CDR1 MDHEN and CDR2 SYDVKM. The CDR3 totals 13 residues. The CDR3 nucleotides are TGTGCCAGCAGTTTAGCGGGAGGCTACGAGCAGTACTTC. The encoded protein is CASSLAGGYEQYF.

This clone was seen once. V and J are TRBV28 and TRBJ2-7; tentative D call: TRBD1 (6 bases). Trimming pared 3 bases from V and 3 bases from J, leaving 12 bases between. The germline V gene has CDR1 MDHEN and CDR2 SYDVKM. The CDR3 sequence is 14 residues long. CDR3 residues: CASSLMDSYYEQYF. The CDR3 DNA reads TGTGCCAGCAGTTTGATGGACAGTTACTACGAGCAGTACTTC.

V usage is TRBV5-3 and J usage is TRBJ2-7; 11 bases align to TRBD1. TRBV5-3 has ORF status, its function being uncertain. J lost 5 bases, V lost 5 bases, and 15 bases had no gene match. This CDR3 is 17 amino acids long. Written as DNA, the CDR3 is TGTGCCAGAAGTTCTCGGACAGGGGGCGAAGGGATTCACGAGCAGTACTTC. Translation: CARSSRTGGEGIHEQYF.

The chain links TRBV28 to TRBJ2-1; no firm D call. The germline gives CDR1 MDHEN, CDR2 SYDVKM. Between the trimmed V and J ends, which lost 5 bases and 9 bases, there was a span of 17 bases. The CDR3 totals 14 residues. Here the CDR3 DNA reads TGTGCCAGCAGTATGACCTGGGCATCTGGTGAGCAGTTCTTC. This sequence encodes CASSMTWASGEQFF. Drawing the rest from reference TRBV28 and TRBJ2-1, the complete variable domain is DVKVTQSSRYLVKRTGEKVFLECVQDMDHENMFWYRQDPGLGLRLIYFSYDVKMKEKGDIPEGYSVSREKKERFSLILESASTNQTSMYLCASSMTWASGEQFFGPGTRLTVL.

This sequence joins TRBV4-1 and TRBJ1-4; D uncertain. Germline values: CDR1 MGHRA, CDR2 YSYEKL. The V gene lost 6 bases and the J gene lost 3 bases, with 5 bases spanning the gap. This CDR3 comprises 12 residues. CDR3 sequence (DNA): TGCGCCAGCAGGCGGCCTAATGAAAAACTGTTTTTT. Translation: CASRRPNEKLFF.

In this sample, this clone turned up a few times. This chain joins TRBV30 and TRBJ1-4; D is unresolved. The ends were cut back, 2 bases at V and 6 bases at J, with 10 bases in the middle. The length of the CDR3 is 13 residues. From germline, CDR1 is GTSNPN and CDR2 SVGIG (reference sequence). This chain's CDR3 is CAWSPRGDEKLFF. The CDR3 DNA reads TGTGCCTGGAGTCCCCGGGGAGATGAAAAACTGTTTTTT.

V and J are TRBV10-3 and TRBJ2-7; TRBD1 aligns across 10 bases. The CDR3 is made up of 14 amino acids. The J segment lost 5 bases and the V segment lost 4 bases, leaving 5 bases of the junction unmatched. Germline-derived CDR1 and CDR2 are ENHRY and SYGVKD. CDR3 in DNA: TGTGCCATCAGTGTTGCCGGGACAGGGGACGAGCAGTACTTC. Protein sequence: CAISVAGTGDEQYF.

The chain carries TRBV19 and TRBJ2-1, with 9 bases lining up with TRBD2. The CDR3 has 14 amino acids. Germline V gene data show CDR1 as LNHDA and CDR2 as SQIVND (reference sequence). The V segment lost 7 bases and the J segment 6 bases; nucleotides outside the gene matches: 7. In nucleotides, the CDR3 is TGTGCCAGTACCGCGGGAGGGCCGTTCAATGAGCAGTTCTTC. It specifies CASTAGGPFNEQFF.

This chain uses TRBV2 with TRBJ2-7; D call uncertain. Looked up from germline, CDR1 is SNHLY and CDR2 is FYNNEI. V was trimmed by 3 bases and J by 0 bases, leaving 6 bases between them. This CDR3 has 13 residues. CDR3 sequence: CASSEWHSYEQYF. In nucleotides, the CDR3 is TGTGCCAGCAGTGAGTGGCACTCCTACGAGCAGTACTTC.

The rearrangement uses TRBV7-8 and TRBJ2-7; 9 bases map to TRBD2. V dropped 5 bases and J dropped 2; count of bases not matched to a gene: 7. Germline CDR1 SGHVS, CDR2 FQNEAQ. The CDR3 has 15 residues. The CDR3 nucleotides read TGTGCCAGCAGCCCATGGGCGGGAGGGCCCTACGAGCAGTACTTC. It yields the protein CASSPWAGGPYEQYF.